This T cell receptor (beta chain) derives from a study of T cell responses to AZD1222 COVID-19 vaccine. The study's findings and limits: Targeting of unmutated variant regions was reportedly seen in nearly half of spike-specific TCRs. Spike-specific TCR depth and breadth grew after two AZD1222 doses. Clonal diversity may have been underestimated in mostly white British donors.

Sequencing was performed with immunoSEQ multiplex PCR; in TCRdb, only in-frame clones are kept and a portion is missing. The data hold about 110,000 clones, with approximately 96% observed a single time. As to this clone: The target antigen is unknown.

Germline lookup yields CDR1 LNHDA and CDR2 SQIVND (reference sequence). V lost 8 bases and J lost 0, with 11 bases in between. The CDR3 spans 14 residues. The receptor's source is an adult in good health. The gene calls are TRBV19 and TRBJ1-5; D possibly corresponds to TRBD1 (5 bases). The sequencing here drew on peripheral blood, taken on day 0 of AZD1222 vaccination. Here the CDR3 DNA reads TGTGCCAGTGGGGACGAAGATAGCAATCAGCCCCAGCATTTT. Residues: CASGDEDSNQPQHF.